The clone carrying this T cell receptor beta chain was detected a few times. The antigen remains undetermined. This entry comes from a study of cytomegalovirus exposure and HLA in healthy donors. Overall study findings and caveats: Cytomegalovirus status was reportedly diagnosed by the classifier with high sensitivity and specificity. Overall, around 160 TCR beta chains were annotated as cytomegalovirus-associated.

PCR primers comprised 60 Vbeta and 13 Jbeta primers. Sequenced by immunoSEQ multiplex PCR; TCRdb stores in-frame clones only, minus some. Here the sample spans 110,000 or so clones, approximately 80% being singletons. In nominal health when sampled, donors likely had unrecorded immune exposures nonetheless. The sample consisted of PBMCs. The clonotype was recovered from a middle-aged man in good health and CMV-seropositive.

The CDR3 sequence is CASSADRGSYNEQFF. For the CDR3, the DNA is TGTGCCAGCAGCGCGGACAGGGGATCCTACAATGAGCAGTTCTTC. The V call is TRBV7-3, the J call TRBJ2-1, with TRBD1 matching 9 bases. The CDR3 spans 15 residues. Germline CDR1 SGHTA, CDR2 FQGTGA. With 5 bases clipped from V and 1 base from J, the junction kept 3 bases outside the gene matches.